This TCR beta chain was retrieved from a study of cytomegalovirus exposure and HLA in healthy donors. As for the study in general: Counted in an early data release were about 85 million unique TCRs from HLA-typed donors.

About this clone itself: Its antigen is not identified.

Researchers ran the PCR with 60 Vbeta and 13 Jbeta primers. Profiled with immunoSEQ multiplex PCR; TCRdb holds only in-frame clones, not every one. The sample contains 100,000 or so clones, about 70% of which appear only once. CDR3 length equals 15 residues. The germline gives CDR1 KGHSH, CDR2 LQKENI. Deletions cut 4 bases from V and 6 bases from J, with 18 bases between. It was healthy bone marrow donors who served as donors. Study results and limitations: It was shown in a later analysis that HLA-associated TCR beta chains were more clonally expanded than other, equally common chains. When the data were analyzed later, several of the most significant clusters appeared to be linked to common viral pathogens.

Source material: PBMCs. This chain uses TRBV18 with TRBJ1-2; D is undetermined. The source is a man aged 25 to 40 in good health and CMV-seronegative. The CDR3 coding sequence is TGTGCCAGCTCACTACACCTGGGAGACCCTAATGGCTACACCTTC. This encodes CASSLHLGDPNGYTF. The full variable domain, rest sourced from reference TRBV18 and TRBJ1-2, is NAGVMQNPRHLVRRRGQEARLRCSPMKGHSHVYWYRQLPEEGLKFMVYLQKENIIDESGMPKERFSAEFPKEGPSILRIQQVVRGDSAAYFCASSLHLGDPNGYTFGSGTRLTVV.